One and the same sample provided the 2 T cell receptor beta chains below, sequenced in a study of PD-1 blockade in classical Hodgkin lymphoma. The time point is: newly diagnosed, previously untreated cHL patient sample. Profiled with immunoSEQ multiplex PCR; TCRdb holds only in-frame clones, not every one. The repertoire has roughly 68,000 clones, over 90% of them found once; the top ten carry about 2.6%. The sample consisted of peripheral blood mononuclear cells (PBMCs). The origin of the receptors is a human donor with classical Hodgkin lymphoma.

The chain recombines TRBV10-3 with TRBJ2-7; a possible D gene is TRBD1 (5 bases). The CDR3 is made up of 13 amino acids. CDR1 is ENHRY, CDR2 SYGVKD, per germline. V lost 9 bases, J lost 0 bases, and 12 bases lay in between. In DNA form, the CDR3 reads TGTGCCATTACACAGGATAACTCCTACGAGCAGTACTTC. The encoded protein is CAITQDNSYEQYF.

The chain carries TRBV2 and TRBJ2-2; TRBD1 agrees at 10 bases. Trimming removed 9 bases from V and 5 bases from J; junction bases left unmatched: 6. This CDR3 has 14 amino acids. Germline loops: CDR1 SNHLY, CDR2 FYNNEI. This CDR3 is CASTGQGKTGELFF. The CDR3 coding sequence is TGTGCCAGTACGGGACAGGGGAAGACCGGGGAGCTGTTTTTT.